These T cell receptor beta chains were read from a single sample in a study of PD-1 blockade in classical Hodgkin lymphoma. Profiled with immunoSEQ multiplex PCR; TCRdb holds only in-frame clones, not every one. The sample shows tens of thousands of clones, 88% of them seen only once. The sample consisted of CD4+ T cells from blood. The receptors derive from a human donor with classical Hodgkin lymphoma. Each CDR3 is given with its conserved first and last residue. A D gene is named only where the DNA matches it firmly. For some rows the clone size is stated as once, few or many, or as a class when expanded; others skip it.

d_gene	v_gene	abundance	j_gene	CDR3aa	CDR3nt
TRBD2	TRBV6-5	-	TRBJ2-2	CAVRGLAGVVGELFF	TGTGCAGTTAGGGGCCTAGCGGGAGTGGTCGGGGAGCTGTTTTTT
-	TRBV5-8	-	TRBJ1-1	CASSLKNTEAFF	TGTGCCAGCAGCTTAAAGAACACTGAAGCTTTCTTT
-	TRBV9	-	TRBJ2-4	CASSVDGVAKNIQYF	TGTGCCAGCAGCGTAGACGGTGTAGCCAAAAACATTCAGTACTTC
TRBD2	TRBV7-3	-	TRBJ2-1	CASSQGLAGNEQFF	TGTGCCAGCAGTCAAGGACTAGCGGGAAATGAGCAGTTCTTC
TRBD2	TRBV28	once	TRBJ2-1	CASSRGGYNEQFF	TGTGCCAGCAGCCGGGGGGGCTACAATGAGCAGTTCTTC
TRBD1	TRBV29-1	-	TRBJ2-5	CSGQGAQETQYF	TGCAGCGGGCAGGGGGCCCAAGAGACCCAGTACTTC
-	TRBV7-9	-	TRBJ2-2	CASSLKNTGELFF	TGTGCCAGCAGCCTCAAGAACACCGGGGAGCTGTTTTTT
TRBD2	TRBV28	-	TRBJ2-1	CASSSLLAEAYNEQFF	TGTGCCAGCAGTTCCCTACTAGCGGAAGCATACAATGAGCAGTTCTTC
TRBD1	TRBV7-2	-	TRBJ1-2	CASSWPGQALYGYTF	TGTGCCAGCAGCTGGCCGGGACAGGCTCTCTATGGCTACACCTTC
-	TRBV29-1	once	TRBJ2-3	CSVLRGTDTQYF	TGCAGCGTCTTAAGGGGTACAGATACGCAGTATTTT
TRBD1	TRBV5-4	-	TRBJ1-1	CASSLVGQGYTEAFF	TGTGCCAGCAGCTTGGTAGGACAGGGTTACACTGAAGCTTTCTTT
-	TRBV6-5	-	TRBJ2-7	CASSYQDGSSYEQYF	TGTGCCAGCAGTTACCAGGACGGCAGCTCCTACGAGCAGTACTTC
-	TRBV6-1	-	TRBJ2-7	CASSLDSPYEQYF	TGTGCCAGCAGTCTGGATTCGCCCTACGAGCAGTACTTC
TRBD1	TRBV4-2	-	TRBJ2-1	CASSHTGTEGTEQFF	TGTGCCAGCAGCCACACCGGGACAGAGGGTACTGAGCAGTTCTTC
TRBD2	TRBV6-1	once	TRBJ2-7	CASRAYLTGGYEQYF	TGTGCCAGCAGGGCTTACCTAACGGGGGGCTACGAGCAGTACTTC
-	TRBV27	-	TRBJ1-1	CASSTGRVQNTEAFF	TGTGCCAGCAGCACGGGACGGGTTCAGAACACTGAAGCTTTCTTT
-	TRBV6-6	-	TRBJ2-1	CASSSGTRSSYNEQFF	TGTGCCAGCAGTTCTGGGACCCGGAGCTCCTACAATGAGCAGTTCTTC
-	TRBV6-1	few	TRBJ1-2	CASSEAPSIYGYTF	TGTGCCAGCAGTGAAGCCCCCTCCATTTATGGCTACACCTTC
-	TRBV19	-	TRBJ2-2	CASSLGRHSSTGELFF	TGTGCCAGTAGTCTAGGGAGACATTCGAGCACCGGGGAGCTGTTTTTT
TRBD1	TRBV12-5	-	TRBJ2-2	CASGLWTGANTGELFF	TGTGCTAGTGGTTTGTGGACAGGGGCGAACACCGGGGAGCTGTTTTTT
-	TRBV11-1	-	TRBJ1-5	CASSHGRGSNQPQHF	TGTGCCAGCAGCCATGGGAGGGGGAGCAATCAGCCCCAGCATTTT
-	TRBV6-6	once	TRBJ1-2	CASKGQEHYGYTF	TGTGCCAGCAAAGGTCAGGAGCACTATGGCTACACCTTC